This TCR beta chain was captured in a study of EBV T-cell therapy then PD-1 blockade in nasopharyngeal carcinoma (dated by TCRdb to the early 2020s). What the treatment or condition label conveys for this sample: AdE1-LMPpoly-expanded autologous EBV-specific T-cell therapy followed by anti-PD-1 nivolumab. With regard to this clone: Its antigen is not yet known. At one of its ends the junction is not consistent with the germline gene, which may arise from a read error.

The Qiagen DNeasy Kit was used to extract genomic DNA from the sorted cells. The immunoSEQ platform was used for deep sequencing of the TCR beta chain. Per the original workflow: The immunoSEQ Analyzer software was used to analyze the repertoire data. Imported from immuneACCESS, the table was reduced by TCRdb to in-frame sequences with V and J called. These copies leave out some clones; in studies compared against another copy, an unresolved V gene accounts for under half, and the cause of the remainder is not known. V, J and clone size are taken as reported in that table, and D and trimming were inferred from the DNA itself. Present in this sample are some 14,000 clones, roughly 84% of which were seen just once. The ten largest clones represent 32% of the sample. Via the germline V gene (reference sequence), CDR1 is SEHNR and CDR2 FQNEAQ. CDR3 length: 16 amino acids, cysteine to phenylalanine. Just CDR3 DNA is preserved here, 48 bases in frame from base 1.

The sequences come from CD8+ T cells from blood, collected around day 96 from a patient whose treatment included autologous EBV-specific T cells and nivolumab. Recombination connected TRBV7-9 to TRBJ2-7; TRBD2 is perhaps the D gene, given 5 matching bases. The clonotype comes from a man aged 35-49 years with nasopharyngeal carcinoma. The CDR3 loop reads CASSPSLGLLSSEQYF. In nucleotides, the sequence is TGTGCCAGCAGCCCTAGTCTCGGACTCCTCTCCTCCGAGCAGTACTTC.